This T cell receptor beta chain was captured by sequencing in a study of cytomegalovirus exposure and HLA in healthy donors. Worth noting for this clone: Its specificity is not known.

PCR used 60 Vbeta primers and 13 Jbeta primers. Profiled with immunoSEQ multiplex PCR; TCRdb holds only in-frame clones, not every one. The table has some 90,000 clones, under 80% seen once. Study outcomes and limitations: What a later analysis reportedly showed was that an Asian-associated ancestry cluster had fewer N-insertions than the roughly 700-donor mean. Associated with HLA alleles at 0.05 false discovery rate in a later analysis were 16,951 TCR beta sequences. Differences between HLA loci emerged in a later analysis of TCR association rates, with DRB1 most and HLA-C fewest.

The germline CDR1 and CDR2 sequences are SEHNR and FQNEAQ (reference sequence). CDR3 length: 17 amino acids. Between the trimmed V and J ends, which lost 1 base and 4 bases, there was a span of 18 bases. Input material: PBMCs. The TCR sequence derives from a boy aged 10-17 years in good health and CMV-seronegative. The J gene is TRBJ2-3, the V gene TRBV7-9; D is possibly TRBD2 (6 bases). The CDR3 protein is CASSLDIPSDRADTQYF. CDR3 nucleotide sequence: TGTGCCAGCAGCTTAGATATCCCTAGCGATAGGGCAGATACGCAGTATTTT.